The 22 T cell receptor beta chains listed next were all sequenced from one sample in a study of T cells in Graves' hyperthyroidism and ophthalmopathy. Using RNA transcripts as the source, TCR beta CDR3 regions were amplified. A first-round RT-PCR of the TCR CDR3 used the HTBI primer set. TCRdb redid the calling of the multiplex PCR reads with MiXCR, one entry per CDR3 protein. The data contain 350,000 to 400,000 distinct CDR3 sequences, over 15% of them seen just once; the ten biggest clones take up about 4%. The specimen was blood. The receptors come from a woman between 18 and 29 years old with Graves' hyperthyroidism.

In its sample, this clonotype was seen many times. The CDR3 loop reads CASSYSPNSPLHF. DNA of the CDR3: TGTGCCAGCAGTTACTCCCCAAATTCACCCCTCCACTTT. This sequence joins TRBV6-5 and TRBJ1-6; no clear D gene. Trimming took 0 bases from V and 7 from J, leaving 4 bases between them. Germline V gives CDR1 MNHEY, CDR2 SVGAGI. The CDR3 loop spans 13 amino acids.

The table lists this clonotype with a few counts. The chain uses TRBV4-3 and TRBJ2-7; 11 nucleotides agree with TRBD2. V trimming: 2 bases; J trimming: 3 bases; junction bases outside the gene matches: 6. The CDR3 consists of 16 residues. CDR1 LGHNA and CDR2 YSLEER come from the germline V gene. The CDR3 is CASSQRATSGGYEQYF. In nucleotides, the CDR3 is TGCGCCAGCAGCCAACGCGCAACTAGCGGGGGCTACGAGCAGTACTTC.

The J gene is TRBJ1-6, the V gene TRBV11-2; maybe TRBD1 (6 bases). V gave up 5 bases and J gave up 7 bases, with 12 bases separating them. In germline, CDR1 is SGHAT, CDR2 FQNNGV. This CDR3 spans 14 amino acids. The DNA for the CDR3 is TGTGCCAGCAGCCCGGACAGATACAATTCACCCCTCCACTTT. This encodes CASSPDRYNSPLHF. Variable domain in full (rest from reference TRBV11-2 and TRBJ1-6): EAGVAQSPRYKIIEKRQSVAFWCNPISGHATLYWYQQILGQGPKLLIQFQNNGVVDDSQLPKDRFSAERLKGVDSTLKIQPAKLEDSAVYLCASSPDRYNSPLHFGNGTRLTVT.

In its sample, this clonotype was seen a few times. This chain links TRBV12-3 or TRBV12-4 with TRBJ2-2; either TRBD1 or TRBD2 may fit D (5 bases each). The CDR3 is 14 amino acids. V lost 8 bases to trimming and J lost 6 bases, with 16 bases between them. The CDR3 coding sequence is TGTGCCAGCGGGCTTCGAGGGGTCCCCGGGGAGCTGTTTTTT. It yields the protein CASGLRGVPGELFF.

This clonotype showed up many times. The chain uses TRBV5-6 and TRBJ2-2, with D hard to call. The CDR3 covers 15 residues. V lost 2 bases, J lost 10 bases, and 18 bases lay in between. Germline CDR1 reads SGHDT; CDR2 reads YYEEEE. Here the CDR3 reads CASSLPGRAQQELFF. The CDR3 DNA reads TGTGCCAGCAGCTTACCAGGCCGAGCCCAGCAGGAGCTGTTTTTT.

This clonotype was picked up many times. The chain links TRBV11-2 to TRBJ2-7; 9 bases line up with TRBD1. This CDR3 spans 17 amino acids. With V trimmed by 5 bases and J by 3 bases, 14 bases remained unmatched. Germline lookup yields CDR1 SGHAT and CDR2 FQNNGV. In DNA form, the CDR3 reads TGTGCCAGCAGCCCTATGACTAAACGGGACAGGGTCTACGAGCAGTACTTC. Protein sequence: CASSPMTKRDRVYEQYF.

The chain's CDR3 is CASSFLRGETQYF. The CDR3 nucleotides are TGCGCCAGCAGCTTCCTAAGGGGGGAGACCCAGTACTTC. The chain links TRBV5-1 to TRBJ2-5; D is perhaps TRBD1 (6 bases). The CDR3 spans 13 residues. The V gene's germline CDR1 is SGHRS and CDR2 YFSETQ. Trimming left V 2 bases short and J 5 bases short, with 10 bases between.

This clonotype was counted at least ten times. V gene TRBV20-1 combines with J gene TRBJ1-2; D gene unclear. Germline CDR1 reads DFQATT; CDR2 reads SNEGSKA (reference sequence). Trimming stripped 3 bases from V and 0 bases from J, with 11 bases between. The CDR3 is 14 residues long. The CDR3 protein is CSASLPATNYGYTF. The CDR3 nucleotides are TGCAGTGCTAGTCTCCCAGCCACTAACTATGGCTACACCTTC.

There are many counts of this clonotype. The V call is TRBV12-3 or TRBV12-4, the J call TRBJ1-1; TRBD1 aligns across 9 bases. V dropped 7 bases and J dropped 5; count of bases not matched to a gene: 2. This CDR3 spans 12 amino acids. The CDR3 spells CASMTGGTEAFF. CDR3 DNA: TGTGCCAGCATGACAGGGGGGACTGAAGCTTTCTTT.

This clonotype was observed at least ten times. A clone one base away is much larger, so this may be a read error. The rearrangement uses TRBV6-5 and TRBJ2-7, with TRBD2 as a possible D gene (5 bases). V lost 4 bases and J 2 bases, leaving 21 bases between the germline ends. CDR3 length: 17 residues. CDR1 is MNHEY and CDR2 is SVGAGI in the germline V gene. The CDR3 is CASSCSPNRGRAYEQYF. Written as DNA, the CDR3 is TGTGCCAGCAGTTGCTCGCCAAATCGCGGGCGGGCCTACGAGCAGTACTTC.

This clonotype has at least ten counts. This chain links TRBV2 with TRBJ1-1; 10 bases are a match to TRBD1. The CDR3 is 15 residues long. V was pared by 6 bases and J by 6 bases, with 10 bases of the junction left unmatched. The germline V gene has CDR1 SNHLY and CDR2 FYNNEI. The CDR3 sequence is CASRDPGQGRAEAFF. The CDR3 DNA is TGTGCCAGCAGAGACCCGGGACAGGGGAGGGCTGAAGCTTTCTTT.

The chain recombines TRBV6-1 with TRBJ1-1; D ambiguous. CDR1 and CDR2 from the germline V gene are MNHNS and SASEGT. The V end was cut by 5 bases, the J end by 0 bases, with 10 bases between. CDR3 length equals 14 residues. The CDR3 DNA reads TGTGCCAGCAGTCGGCTTGACATGAACACTGAAGCTTTCTTT. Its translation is CASSRLDMNTEAFF.

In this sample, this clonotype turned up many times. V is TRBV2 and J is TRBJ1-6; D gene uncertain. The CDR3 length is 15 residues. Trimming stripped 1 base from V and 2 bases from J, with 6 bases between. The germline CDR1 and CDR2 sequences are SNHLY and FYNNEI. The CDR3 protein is CASSEELAYNSPLHF. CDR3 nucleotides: TGTGCCAGCAGTGAAGAGTTGGCCTATAATTCACCCCTCCACTTT.

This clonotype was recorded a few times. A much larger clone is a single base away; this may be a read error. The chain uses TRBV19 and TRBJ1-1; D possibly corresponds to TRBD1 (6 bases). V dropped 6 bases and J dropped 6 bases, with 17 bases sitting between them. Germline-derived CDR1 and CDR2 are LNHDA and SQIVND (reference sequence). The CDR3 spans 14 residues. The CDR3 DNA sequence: TGTGCCAGTAGCCCAACTAAGGGGGGGGCTGAAGCTTTCTTT. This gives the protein CASSPTKGGAEAFF.

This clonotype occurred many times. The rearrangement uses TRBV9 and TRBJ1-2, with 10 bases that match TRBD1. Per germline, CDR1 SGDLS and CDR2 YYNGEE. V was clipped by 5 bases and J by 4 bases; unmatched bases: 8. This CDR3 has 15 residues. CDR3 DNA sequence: TGTGCCAGCAGGATCAGGGACAGGGGATTCTATGGCTACACCTTC. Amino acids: CASRIRDRGFYGYTF.

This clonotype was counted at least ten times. As DNA, the CDR3 is TGTGCCAGCAGCACAGGGGGTTCGAACACTGAAGCTTTCTTT. This translates into CASSTGGSNTEAFF. The V gene is TRBV13, the J gene TRBJ1-1; 8 bases fit TRBD1. Germline V lookup: CDR1 PRHDT, CDR2 FYEKMQ (reference sequence). The J segment lost 1 base and the V segment lost 5 bases, leaving 3 bases of the junction unmatched. This CDR3 region has 14 residues.

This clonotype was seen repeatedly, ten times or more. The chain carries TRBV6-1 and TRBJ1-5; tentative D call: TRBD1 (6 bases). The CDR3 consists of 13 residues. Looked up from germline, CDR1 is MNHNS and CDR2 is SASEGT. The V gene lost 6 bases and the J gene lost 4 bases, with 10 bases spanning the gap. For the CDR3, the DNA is TGTGCCAGCAGCCACAGGGAAAATCAGCCCCAGCATTTT. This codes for CASSHRENQPQHF.

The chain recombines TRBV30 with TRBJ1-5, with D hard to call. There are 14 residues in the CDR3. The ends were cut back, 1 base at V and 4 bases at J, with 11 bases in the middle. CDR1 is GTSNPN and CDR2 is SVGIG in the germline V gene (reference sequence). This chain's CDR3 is CAWSAGMLNQPQHF. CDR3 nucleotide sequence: TGTGCCTGGAGTGCCGGGATGTTAAATCAGCCCCAGCATTTT. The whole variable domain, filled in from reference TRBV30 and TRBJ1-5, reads SQTIHQWPATLVQPVGSPLSLECTVEGTSNPNLYWYRQAAGRGLQLLFYSVGIGQISSEVPQNLSASRPQDRQFILSSKKLLLSDSGFYLCAWSAGMLNQPQHFGDGTRLSIL.

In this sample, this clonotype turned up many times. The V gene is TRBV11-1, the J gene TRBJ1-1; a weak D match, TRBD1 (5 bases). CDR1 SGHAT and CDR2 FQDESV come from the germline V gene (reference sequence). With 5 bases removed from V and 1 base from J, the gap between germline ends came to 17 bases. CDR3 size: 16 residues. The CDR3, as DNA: TGTGCCAGCAGCCGACCCTTTCATGGGGGGAACACTGAAGCTTTCTTT. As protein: CASSRPFHGGNTEAFF. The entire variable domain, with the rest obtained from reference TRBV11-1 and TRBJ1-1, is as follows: EAEVAQSPRYKITEKSQAVAFWCDPISGHATLYWYRQILGQGPELLVQFQDESVVDDSQLPKDRFSAERLKGVDSTLKIQPAELGDSAMYLCASSRPFHGGNTEAFFGQGTRLTVV.

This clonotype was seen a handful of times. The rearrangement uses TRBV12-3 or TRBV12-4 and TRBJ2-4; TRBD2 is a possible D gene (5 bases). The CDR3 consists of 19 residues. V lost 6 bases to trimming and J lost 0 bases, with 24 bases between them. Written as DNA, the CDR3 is TGTGCCAGCAGCCCCTCATTTTGGTCGCGTAGCGAAGCCAAAAACATTCAGTACTTC. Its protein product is CASSPSFWSRSEAKNIQYF.

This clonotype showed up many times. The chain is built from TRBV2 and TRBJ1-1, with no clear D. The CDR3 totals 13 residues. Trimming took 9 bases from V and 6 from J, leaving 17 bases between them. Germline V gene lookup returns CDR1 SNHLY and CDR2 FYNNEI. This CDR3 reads CARGSAFRPEAFF. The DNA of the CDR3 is TGTGCCAGGGGGTCGGCATTTCGCCCTGAAGCTTTCTTT.

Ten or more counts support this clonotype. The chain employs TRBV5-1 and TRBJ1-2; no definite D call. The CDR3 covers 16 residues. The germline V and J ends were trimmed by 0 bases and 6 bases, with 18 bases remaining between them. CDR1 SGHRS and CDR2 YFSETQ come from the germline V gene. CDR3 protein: CASSLESQGGVDGYTF. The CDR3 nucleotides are TGCGCCAGCAGCTTGGAGTCCCAAGGCGGAGTGGATGGCTACACCTTC. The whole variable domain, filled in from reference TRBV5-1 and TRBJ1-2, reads KAGVTQTPRYLIKTRGQQVTLSCSPISGHRSVSWYQQTPGQGLQFLFEYFSETQRNKGNFPGRFSGRQFSNSRSEMNVSTLELGDSALYLCASSLESQGGVDGYTFGSGTRLTVV.